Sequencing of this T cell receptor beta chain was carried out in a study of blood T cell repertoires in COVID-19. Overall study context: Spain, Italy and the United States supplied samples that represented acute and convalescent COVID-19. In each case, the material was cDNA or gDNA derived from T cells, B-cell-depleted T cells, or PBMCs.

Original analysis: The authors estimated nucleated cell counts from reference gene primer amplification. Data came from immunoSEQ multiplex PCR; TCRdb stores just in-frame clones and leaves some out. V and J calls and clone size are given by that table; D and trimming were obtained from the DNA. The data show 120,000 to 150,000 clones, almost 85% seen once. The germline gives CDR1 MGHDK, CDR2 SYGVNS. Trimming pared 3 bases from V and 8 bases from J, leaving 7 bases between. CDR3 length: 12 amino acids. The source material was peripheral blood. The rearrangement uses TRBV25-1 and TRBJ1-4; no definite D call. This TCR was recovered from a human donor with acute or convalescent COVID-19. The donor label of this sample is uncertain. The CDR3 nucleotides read TGTGCCAGCAGTGATAACAGCGAAAAACTGTTTTTT. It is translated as CASSDNSEKLFF.